The clone carrying this TCR beta chain was detected ten times or more. Its matching antigen is unknown. This specimen comes from a study of CD8+CD57+ T cells in acquired aplastic anemia. Overall study context: DNA recovered from sorted CD4+ and CD8+ cells had a mean of approximately 3 ug. In CD4+ cells, healthy donors produced an average of approximately 11 million reads. Overall study results and limits: Any difference that existed in CD8+ Simpson's diversity between patients and controls was not significant. Found in both controls and patients were around 31 CD8+ CDR3 sequences.

Profiling of TCR beta VDJ combinations and CDR3 sequences used genomic DNA as template. TCRdb re-derived calls from the reads in MiXCR, one entry per CDR3 protein. The sample holds about 70,000 distinct CDR3 sequences; almost 55% are singletons and the top ten take roughly 8.7%. Sample: sorted CD4+, CD8+, or CD8+CD57+ T cells (not recorded which) from PBMCs. This sequence originates from a human donor in good health, serving as a control.

The CDR3 reads CAIPMGGAGGNTIYF. CDR3 nucleotide sequence: TGTGCCATCCCTATGGGGGGCGCGGGGGGAAACACCATATATTTT. The chain uses TRBV12-3 or TRBV12-4 and TRBJ1-3; tentatively, D is TRBD1 (6 bases). V lost 10 bases and J 4 bases, leaving 20 bases between the germline ends. The CDR3 contains 15 residues.